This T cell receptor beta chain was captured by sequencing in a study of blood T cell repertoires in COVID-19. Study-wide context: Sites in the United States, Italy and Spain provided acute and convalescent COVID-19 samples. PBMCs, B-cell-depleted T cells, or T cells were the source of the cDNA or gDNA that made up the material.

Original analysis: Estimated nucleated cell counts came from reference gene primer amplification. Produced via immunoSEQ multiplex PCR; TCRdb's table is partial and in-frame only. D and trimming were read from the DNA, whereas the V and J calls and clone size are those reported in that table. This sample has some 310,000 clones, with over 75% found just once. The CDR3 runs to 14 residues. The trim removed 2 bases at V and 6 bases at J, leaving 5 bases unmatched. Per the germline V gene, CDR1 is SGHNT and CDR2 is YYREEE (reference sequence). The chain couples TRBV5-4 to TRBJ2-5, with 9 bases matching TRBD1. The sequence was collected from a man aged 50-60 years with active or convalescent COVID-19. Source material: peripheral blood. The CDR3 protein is CASSFWDRVQTQYF. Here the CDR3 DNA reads TGTGCCAGCAGCTTCTGGGACAGGGTCCAGACCCAGTACTTC.